This T cell receptor (beta chain) was captured in a study of metastatic and nonmetastatic thyroid tumors. Turning to the study itself: Samples came from malignant and benign thyroid patients, and repertoires were compared across blood and tumor or nodule tissue.

Methods used by the authors: CDR3 was compared across clinicopathological groups, and the resulting differences were used to build a distant-metastasis classifier for papillary thyroid cancer. TCRdb re-analyzed the PCR reads through MiXCR. TCRdb assigned the V and J calls; the authors' analysis was not used. The profile covers approximately 39,000 clones, with 20% to 25% appearing a single time and 15% taken by the ten largest. The germline CDR1 and CDR2 sequences are SGHNT and YENEEA. Between the trimmed V and J ends, which lost 5 bases and 6 bases, there was a span of 20 bases. CDR3 size: 15 residues. Patients had received no treatment of any kind before thyroid surgery. As concerns this clone: What it recognizes is unknown.

The study, taken as a whole, reports: Within blood and tumor, benign nodules reportedly had significantly lower TCR beta diversity than malignant thyroid tumors did.

The specimen was blood. The chain recombines TRBV11-3 with TRBJ2-7; the D gene is possibly TRBD1 (5 bases). This sequence originates from a female donor with papillary thyroid cancer or a benign thyroid nodule (not recorded which). Some clones in this sample may be carry-over from other donors' samples. The CDR3 nucleotides are TGTGCCAGCAGCCTCAGGTGGGGCGCGGATTCCGAGCAGTACTTC. Translation: CASSLRWGADSEQYF. Based on the CDR3 plus reference TRBV11-3 and TRBJ2-7, the full variable domain is EAGVVQSPRYKIIEKKQPVAFWCNPISGHNTLYWYLQNLGQGPELLIRYENEEAVDDSQLPKDRFSAERLKGVDSTLKIQPAELGDSAVYLCASSLRWGADSEQYFGPGTRLTVT.